This T cell receptor beta chain was retrieved from a study of blood T cell repertoires in COVID-19. TCRdb's table, derived via immunoSEQ multiplex PCR, lists solely in-frame clones and lacks some. The repertoire consists of about 170,000 clones, with approximately 86% occurring once and the leading ten covering roughly 3.5%. The receptor was derived from a man between 65 and 85 years old with acute or convalescent COVID-19. The sequenced sample consisted of peripheral blood.

CDR3 DNA sequence: TGCGCCAGCAGCCAAGGTCCCGAAGCGGGCGAGCAGTACTTC. It is translated as CASSQGPEAGEQYF. This sequence joins TRBV4-1 and TRBJ2-7; TRBD2 might be the D (6 bases). Trimming shortened V by 1 base and J by 6 bases, and 13 bases separated the two germline ends. Germline assignment: CDR1 MGHRA and CDR2 YSYEKL. The CDR3 consists of 14 residues.